The entry below gives a single T cell receptor (beta chain) sequence along with its context. Antigen specificity is unknown. The CDR3 loop spans 13 amino acids. The ends lost 10 bases at V and 6 bases at J; junction bases unmatched: 9. Germline loops: CDR1 MDHEN, CDR2 SYDVKM. After the first PCR, alpha and beta chain libraries were processed separately. Four subsets defined by CD45RA and CD27 were sorted after CD3, CD4, CD8 and live/dead staining. This entry comes from a study of naive and memory T cell subsets. Study-level findings and limits: Naive repertoires, especially CD8, held a few larger clonotypes, possibly memory cells re-expressing CD45RA. A clonotype means one alpha or beta sequence, not an alpha/beta pair.

The beta constant-region primer was an equimolar mix of two oligonucleotides covering TRBC1 and TRBC2. Ligated cDNA was amplified by four rounds of PCR with nested alpha and beta constant-region primers and SP2. TCRdb re-called the UMI-ligation and nested PCR reads through MiXCR, storing one row per CDR3 protein. The data contain around 140,000 distinct CDR3 sequences, about 20% of them singletons. The sample taken for sequencing was naive CD4+ T cells from blood. This receptor was obtained from a human donor in good health. The chain has TRBV28 and TRBJ2-7; 10 nucleotides agree with TRBD1. The CDR3 region is CATFRDRGREQYF. The CDR3, as DNA: TGTGCCACCTTTAGGGACAGGGGCCGCGAGCAGTACTTC. Drawing the rest from reference TRBV28 and TRBJ2-7, the complete variable domain is DVKVTQSSRYLVKRTGEKVFLECVQDMDHENMFWYRQDPGLGLRLIYFSYDVKMKEKGDIPEGYSVSREKKERFSLILESASTNQTSMYLCATFRDRGREQYFGPGTRLTVT.